This TCR beta chain originates from a study of blood T cell repertoires in COVID-19. The overall study: The samples span acute and convalescent COVID-19 from the United States, Italy and Spain. In each case, the material was cDNA or gDNA derived from T cells, B-cell-depleted T cells, or PBMCs.

Using immunoSEQ multiplex PCR, the repertoire was profiled, and TCRdb retains in-frame clones only, with some absent. The data show some 75,000 clones, with less than 90% seen just once and around 13% held by the top ten. V dropped 5 bases and J dropped 4; count of bases not matched to a gene: 10. The CDR3 runs to 17 residues. CDR1 MDHEN and CDR2 SYDVKM come from the germline V gene. In Seattle, patients joined the study during active infection and were tracked longitudinally. The receptor was derived from a man in his fifties with COVID-19, enrolled during active disease. Sequencing input: peripheral blood. This chain links TRBV28 with TRBJ1-6; 8 bases agree with TRBD1. This chain's CDR3 is CASSPHDRGNYNSPLHF. The CDR3 DNA reads TGTGCCAGCAGTCCACACGACAGGGGAAATTATAATTCACCCCTCCACTTT.